This T cell receptor beta chain was captured by sequencing in a study of cytomegalovirus exposure and HLA in healthy donors. The CDR3 is made up of 15 amino acids. Germline-derived CDR1 and CDR2 are MNHEY and SMNVEV (reference sequence). V lost 5 bases to trimming and J lost 5 bases; unmatched junction nucleotides: 10. In the PCR, 60 Vbeta and 13 Jbeta primers were used. Method: immunoSEQ multiplex PCR; TCRdb's copy keeps in-frame clones and lacks some. The sample yields approximately 100,000 clones, around three quarters seen once. This chain links TRBV27 with TRBJ2-7, with 9 bases lining up with TRBD1. Sequences were obtained from PBMCs. This TCR was sampled from a female donor in good health and CMV-seronegative. The CDR3 bases are TGTGCCAGCAGTGCCGGGACAGGGAACACGCACGAGCAGTACTTC. Translation gives CASSAGTGNTHEQYF.